A selection of T cell receptor beta chains follows, all from one sample in a study of regulatory T cells in long-lasting Graves disease. A single record per CDR3 protein comes from TCRdb applying MiXCR to the multiplex PCR reads. Of 350,000 to 450,000 distinct CDR3 sequences listed, about 16% are singletons. These records were also assigned to another study, of T cells in Graves' hyperthyroidism and ophthalmopathy.

The sequences come from peripheral blood mononuclear cells (PBMCs), collected at new diagnosis, from a patient treated with antithyroid drugs. These receptors came from a woman under 40 with Graves disease. Both conserved end residues are part of each CDR3. Fields, in order: D gene, CDR3 length, clone size, V gene, J gene, CDR3 DNA, CDR3 protein. The D gene is left open where the match is weak. A row's size may be missing; if present it is once, few, many or a size class.

d_call: TRBD1
cdr3_length: 18
clone_size: NA
v_call: TRBV4-1
j_call: TRBJ2-7
cdr3_nt: TGCGCCAGCAGCCATGGGACAGGGGTCTTATCGGGGGACTACGAGCAGTACTTC
cdr3_aa: CASSHGTGVLSGDYEQYF

d_call: NA
cdr3_length: 15
clone_size: NA
v_call: TRBV24-1
j_call: TRBJ2-1
cdr3_nt: TGTGCCACCAGTGGCACGGGGGACTCCTACAATGAGCAGTTCTTC
cdr3_aa: CATSGTGDSYNEQFF

d_call: NA
cdr3_length: 15
clone_size: NA
v_call: TRBV14
j_call: TRBJ2-2
cdr3_nt: TGTGCCAGCAGCCACCGAGCGGGTTATACCGGGGAGCTGTTTTTT
cdr3_aa: CASSHRAGYTGELFF

d_call: NA
cdr3_length: 16
clone_size: many
v_call: TRBV12-3/TRBV12-4
j_call: TRBJ1-3
cdr3_nt: TGTGCCAGCAGTTTAGCGCTAGGGACCCCCGGAAACACCATATATTTT
cdr3_aa: CASSLALGTPGNTIYF

d_call: TRBD2
cdr3_length: 15
clone_size: many
v_call: TRBV5-1
j_call: TRBJ2-3
cdr3_nt: TGCGCCAGCAGCTTGGCCGGGACTACCACAGATACGCAGTATTTT
cdr3_aa: CASSLAGTTTDTQYF

d_call: NA
cdr3_length: 15
clone_size: many
v_call: TRBV28
j_call: TRBJ2-3
cdr3_nt: TGTGCCACCCAGACTAGAATTAGATTCACAGATACGCAGTATTTT
cdr3_aa: CATQTRIRFTDTQYF

d_call: TRBD1
cdr3_length: 15
clone_size: many
v_call: TRBV3-1
j_call: TRBJ2-7
cdr3_nt: TGTGCCAGCAGCCCCGCGTGGACAGGGCCCTACGAGCAGTACTTC
cdr3_aa: CASSPAWTGPYEQYF

d_call: NA
cdr3_length: 11
clone_size: NA
v_call: TRBV29-1
j_call: TRBJ2-1
cdr3_nt: TGCAGCGTAGCCAGTCAGGGGGGGCAGTTCTTC
cdr3_aa: CSVASQGGQFF

d_call: TRBD2
cdr3_length: 15
clone_size: few
v_call: TRBV6-1
j_call: TRBJ2-4
cdr3_nt: TGTGCCTGCGTTTGGCGGGAGGATGTCAAAAACATTCAGTACTTC
cdr3_aa: CACVWREDVKNIQYF

d_call: TRBD2
cdr3_length: 17
clone_size: many
v_call: TRBV5-1
j_call: TRBJ2-7
cdr3_nt: TGCGCCAGCAGCTCGGCATGGGCTAGCGGAAAAACCTACGAGCAGTACTTC
cdr3_aa: CASSSAWASGKTYEQYF

d_call: NA
cdr3_length: 12
clone_size: NA
v_call: TRBV14
j_call: TRBJ2-7
cdr3_nt: TGTGCCAGTAGCCGAAACCTCTACGAGCAGTACTTC
cdr3_aa: CASSRNLYEQYF

d_call: NA
cdr3_length: 14
clone_size: NA
v_call: TRBV13
j_call: TRBJ1-2
cdr3_nt: TGTGCCAGCAGCTTAGGACAGGGTACCGATGGCTACACCTTC
cdr3_aa: CASSLGQGTDGYTF

d_call: TRBD2
cdr3_length: 15
clone_size: NA
v_call: TRBV4-1
j_call: TRBJ2-1
cdr3_nt: TGCGCCAGCAGCCAAAGGTGGCTAGCGGGCAATGAGCAGTTCTTC
cdr3_aa: CASSQRWLAGNEQFF

d_call: NA
cdr3_length: 16
clone_size: many
v_call: TRBV12-3/TRBV12-4
j_call: TRBJ1-5
cdr3_nt: TGTGCCAGCAGTTTTAGACTTGACTCTAGCAATCAGCCCCAGCATTTT
cdr3_aa: CASSFRLDSSNQPQHF

d_call: TRBD2
cdr3_length: 14
clone_size: NA
v_call: TRBV19
j_call: TRBJ2-7
cdr3_nt: TGTGCCAGTGGCCCAGGACTAGCAGGCTACGAGCAGTACTTC
cdr3_aa: CASGPGLAGYEQYF

d_call: TRBD2
cdr3_length: 15
clone_size: many
v_call: TRBV7-2
j_call: TRBJ2-1
cdr3_nt: TGTGCCAGCAGCCCGGAACCGGGACTAGGAGATGAGCAGTTCTTC
cdr3_aa: CASSPEPGLGDEQFF

d_call: NA
cdr3_length: 17
clone_size: few
v_call: TRBV12-3/TRBV12-4
j_call: TRBJ1-3
cdr3_nt: TGTGCCAGCAGTTCCCAGACGGGCCTGGGGTTCAGAAACACCATATATTTT
cdr3_aa: CASSSQTGLGFRNTIYF

d_call: TRBD1
cdr3_length: 12
clone_size: many
v_call: TRBV2
j_call: TRBJ1-2
cdr3_nt: TGTGCCAGCAGTGGACAGGGGGCTAGCTACACCTTC
cdr3_aa: CASSGQGASYTF